This T cell receptor (beta chain) was documented in a study of spatial heterogeneity in lung cancer (dated by TCRdb to the late 2010s). Concerning the study at large: Beta-chain transcripts were consistently detected in greater numbers than alpha-chain transcripts, which likely reflects a higher abundance of beta-chain transcripts. In the raw uncorrected reads, each unique combination of TCR and UMI appeared more than ten times on average. Nonsynonymous mutation counts, determined by whole-exome sequencing of tumor tissue, were related to TCR repertoire features. Both alpha and beta chains were TCR-sequenced in samples taken at surgery, namely 220 tumor regions, 62 to 70 matched nontumor lung samples and just over 55 PBMC samples. TCR transcript counts in tumor regions correlated strongly with a T cell transcriptional module score from matched bulk RNA-seq. In non-small cell lung cancer, the study made a quantitative comparison of TCR alpha and beta repertoires among multiple tumor regions, matched nontumor lung and blood.

This clonotype was seen at least ten times. Its antigen is unknown. No per-base quality is available; no much larger clone lies one base away. This beta chain turned up in a library designed for alpha chains; as an off-target read, its abundance says little. What the time point label conveys for this sample: sample taken at primary tumor resection. Donors were around 69 patients with early-stage, untreated non-small cell lung cancer from the lung TRACERx cohort. For TCR sequencing, whole RNA was extracted from tumor and nontumor lung tissue, or from cryopreserved PBMC samples, and no cell sorting was done. Only patients for whom sufficient RNA was available from at least two tumor regions were selected for TCR sequencing. Before selection, tumor and adjacent nontumor lung specimens were reviewed by a lung pathologist. Library prep was done by 5' RACE. Data came from a NextSeq 500. In the TCR library protocol, a unique molecular identifier was attached to each TCR cDNA molecule so that PCR and sequencing errors could be corrected. The original pipeline was this. Decombinator tools were used for TCR identification, UMI-based error correction and CDR3 extraction. TCRs above a frequency of 2 per 1,000, corresponding to the top 1% of the tumor frequency distribution, were defined as expanded. Expanded tumor TCRs were classed as regional if statistically deemed absent (corrected P<0.05) from at least one tumor region, otherwise ubiquitous. Renyi diversity was calculated using the R vegan package after each repertoire was subsampled 100 times to 5,000 TCRs. CDR3 similarity networks were built from amino acid triplet string-kernel similarity, with CDR3s being connected when pairwise similarity was above 0.82. The raw public data were reprocessed by TCRdb itself: fastp quality trimming at Q25, MiXCR clonotype calling, in-frame beta chains only. Merged by CDR3 protein, the rows form single entries marked with the most common genes and DNA. The V and J calls were determined by TCRdb, not by the authors. This sample gives under 15,000 distinct CDR3 sequences in total; less than 6.5% of them show up just once. The biggest ten clones account for approximately 12% of the sample.

CDR1 DFQATT and CDR2 SNEGSKA were looked up in the germline V gene (reference sequence). The CDR3 holds 12 amino acids from the cysteine to the phenylalanine. The sequence is cut down to CDR3 DNA, 36 bases in frame from base 1. General study outcomes and caveats: Estimated TCR-seq coverage of tumor T cells was only roughly 7% for alpha chains and roughly 12% for beta chains. A correlation was observed between the number of expanded intratumoral alpha and beta TCRs and the tumor nonsynonymous mutation count. Additional single-cell paired TCR alpha and beta sequencing was considered necessary to confirm, at a functional level, the hypothesis that regional TCRs recognize regional mutations. The count of ubiquitous expanded TCRs correlated with the count of ubiquitous nonsynonymous mutations, and the count of regional expanded TCRs correlated with the count of regional nonsynonymous mutations.

The sequences come from lung tumor tissue, collected at surgery. The rearranged segments are TRBV20-1 and TRBJ2-7; a weak D assignment points to TRBD2 (5 bases agree). The clonotype was recovered from a female donor with early-stage non-small cell lung cancer. The CDR3 reads CTAEGTSYEQYF. The DNA sequence is given as TGCACGGCAGAGGGCACCTCCTACGAGCAGTACTTC.